The 9 T cell receptor beta chains listed next were all sequenced from one sample in a study of blood T cell repertoires in COVID-19. Measured with immunoSEQ multiplex PCR; TCRdb has only the in-frame clones, and not every one. The sample has 410,000 or so clones, around 91% seen once; the top ten hold roughly 1.6%. Sequencing was performed on peripheral blood. The source of these receptors is a woman aged 40-49 years with COVID-19, enrolled during active disease.

The chain has TRBV3-1 (or the pseudogene TRBV3-2) and TRBJ2-3; 7 bases are shared with TRBD2. With 4 bases clipped from V and 7 bases from J, the junction kept 2 bases outside the gene matches. Germline CDR1 reads LGHDT; CDR2 reads YNNKEL (reference sequence). CDR3 length: 12 residues. In DNA, the CDR3 is TGTGCCAGCAGCCGGGACTATAATACGCAGTATTTT. Protein: CASSRDYNTQYF.

This chain joins TRBV5-5 and TRBJ1-2; D not resolved. V dropped 0 bases and J dropped 1 base, with 7 bases sitting between them. The CDR3 totals 14 residues. Germline V gene data show CDR1 as SGHKS and CDR2 as YYEKEE (reference sequence). The CDR3 region has the DNA TGTGCCAGCAGCTTGGGGCCCTTTAACTATGGCTACACCTTC. It codes for CASSLGPFNYGYTF.

The genes are TRBV10-3 and TRBJ1-1, with TRBD1 matching over 8 bases. The J segment lost 3 bases and the V segment lost 7 bases, leaving 7 bases of the junction unmatched. CDR1 and CDR2 from the germline V gene are ENHRY and SYGVKD. This CDR3 is built from 14 residues. The CDR3 DNA follows: TGTGCCATCACGGGACAGGCCGAGGACACTGAAGCTTTCTTT. Its translation: CAITGQAEDTEAFF.

The chain links TRBV5-6 to TRBJ2-7; TRBD2 might be the D (5 bases). Per germline, CDR1 SGHDT and CDR2 YYEEEE. The V and J ends lost 4 bases and 4 bases respectively, with 9 bases between them. The CDR3 covers 12 residues. This CDR3 is CASSPGGYEQYF. For the CDR3, the DNA is TGTGCCAGCAGCCCCGGCGGGTACGAGCAGTACTTC.

The rearrangement links TRBV30 to TRBJ1-2, with 9 bases that match TRBD1. The CDR3 spans 14 residues. Germline lookup yields CDR1 GTSNPN and CDR2 SVGIG (reference sequence). V lost 4 bases and J lost 4; bases outside the gene matches: 7. This CDR3 reads CAWTPPTGGYGYTF. In DNA, the CDR3 is TGTGCCTGGACTCCCCCGACAGGGGGCTATGGCTACACCTTC.

V usage is TRBV19 and J usage is TRBJ2-7; 8 nucleotides align to TRBD2. Germline V gene data show CDR1 as LNHDA and CDR2 as SQIVND (reference sequence). Germline trimming cut 2 bases from V and 12 bases from J; bases unmatched to any gene: 9. There are 13 residues in the CDR3. In DNA, the CDR3 is TGTGCCAGTAGTATACCCTCAGCGGGAGCTATGTACTTC. This translates into CASSIPSAGAMYF.

This clone has only one observation. The chain has TRBV6-5 and TRBJ2-7; 8 bases fit TRBD2. Germline loops: CDR1 MNHEY, CDR2 SVGAGI. The V and J ends lost 7 bases and 2 bases, in that order; junction bases with no gene match: 10. The CDR3 has 15 residues. This CDR3 reads CASTFLNGGAYEQYF. CDR3 DNA sequence: TGTGCCAGCACATTTCTAAACGGGGGGGCCTACGAGCAGTACTTC.

There are a few counts of this clone. The V call is TRBV27, the J call TRBJ1-6; D remains unclear. The V end was cut by 3 bases, the J end by 10 bases, with 10 bases between. Germline CDR1 reads MNHEY; CDR2 reads SMNVEV (reference sequence). The CDR3 runs to 13 residues. The CDR3 DNA reads TGTGCCAGCAGTTTCTCCCTCAGATCACCCCTCCACTTT. It is translated as CASSFSLRSPLHF.

This chain joins TRBV19 and TRBJ1-5; D is undetermined. Trimming shortened V by 10 bases and J by 2 bases, and 15 bases separated the two germline ends. This CDR3 comprises 14 residues. The germline V gene encodes CDR1 LNHDA and CDR2 SQIVND (reference sequence). In nucleotides, the CDR3 is TGTGCCACTCGACATCGGGATCGCAATCAGCCCCAGCATTTT. This translates into CATRHRDRNQPQHF.